The source of this T cell receptor beta chain is a study of PD-1 blockade in classical Hodgkin lymphoma. General observations from the study: Exclusion was the outcome for patients who began nivolumab under 1 year after ASCT.

The protocol was immunoSEQ multiplex PCR, while the TCRdb copy is restricted to in-frame clones and leaves out a portion. The sample shows 75,000 to 95,000 clones, 65% to 85% of them seen only once. Details on this clone: Its antigen is not identified.

The time point was: cycle 4 day 1 (C4D1), after around six weeks of nivolumab. Each of the patients experienced relapse following autologous stem cell transplantation, and their brentuximab vedotin exposure differed. The CDR3 is made up of 15 amino acids. Germline CDR1 is SGHRS and CDR2 is YFSETQ. The germline V and J ends were trimmed by 0 bases and 7 bases, with 13 bases remaining between them. This receptor was identified in a human donor with classical Hodgkin lymphoma. This sample comprised peripheral blood mononuclear cells (PBMCs), obtained before the fourth cycle of nivolumab. V is TRBV5-1 and J is TRBJ2-2, with D maybe TRBD1 (5 bases). As DNA, the CDR3 is TGCGCCAGCAGCTTGGAAGGGGTCCCTAGCGGGGAGCTGTTTTTT. Amino acids: CASSLEGVPSGELFF.